The 25 T cell receptor beta chains presented below share a single source sample, sequenced in a study of blood T cells in healthy people across ages. The use of a sample-barcoded 5' primer and a J-beta primer mix characterized a second PCR of roughly 7 to 11 cycles. A single record per CDR3 protein comes from TCRdb applying MiXCR to the 5' RACE reads. Counted here are about 1.8 million distinct CDR3 sequences, just under 50% occurring once; the ten biggest clones make up about 2.1%. Sequencing was carried out using blood. Receptor source: a woman aged 35 to 49 in good health.

The chain uses TRBV6-2 or TRBV6-3 and TRBJ2-7, with a weak D call TRBD2 (6 bases). Germline CDR1 MNHEY, CDR2 SVGEGT. Deletions cut 2 bases from V and 2 bases from J, with 19 bases between. The CDR3 extends over 17 amino acids. Here the CDR3 reads CASSYPFLTGVTYEQYF. Here the CDR3 DNA reads TGTGCCAGCAGTTACCCTTTCCTGACGGGGGTAACCTACGAGCAGTACTTC.

The V gene is TRBV12-3 or TRBV12-4, the J gene TRBJ2-7, with D tentatively TRBD1 (6 bases). V lost 7 bases and J 3 bases, leaving 10 bases between the germline ends. The CDR3 length is 12 residues. As DNA, the CDR3 is TGTGCCAGCAATAGGGACAACTACGAGCAGTACTTC. Amino acids: CASNRDNYEQYF.

The rearrangement uses TRBV6-6 and TRBJ1-1, with D perhaps TRBD1 (5 bases). CDR1 and CDR2 (germline): MNHNY, SVGAGI (reference sequence). Trimming pared 4 bases from V and 4 bases from J, leaving 13 bases between. The CDR3 totals 14 residues. CDR3 nucleotides: TGTGCCAGCAGTTCCTACCCGGGGGGCACTGAAGCTTTCTTT. Amino acid sequence: CASSSYPGGTEAFF.

The sample holds one count of this clonotype. Possible read error: a much larger clone is one base away. The rearrangement links TRBV7-3 to TRBJ2-3; 9 nucleotides align to TRBD2. With V trimmed by 5 bases and J by 5 bases, 5 bases remained unmatched. The V gene's germline CDR1 is SGHTA and CDR2 FQGTGA. The CDR3 runs to 14 residues. CDR3 sequence (DNA): TGTGCCAGCAGCCCTAGCGGGGCAGGAGATACGCAGTATTTT. It codes for CASSPSGAGDTQYF.

This clonotype has more than one count but fewer than ten. This sequence joins TRBV5-1 and TRBJ2-3; TRBD2 matches at 7 bases. The CDR3 contains 16 residues. CDR1 is SGHRS, CDR2 YFSETQ, per germline. J lost 5 bases, V lost 0 bases, and 9 bases had no gene match. The CDR3 loop is CASSLAASGKLDTQYF. The DNA of the CDR3 is TGCGCCAGCAGCTTGGCGGCTAGCGGTAAACTAGATACGCAGTATTTT.

J is TRBJ2-5 and V is TRBV10-3, with D perhaps given as TRBD1 or TRBD2 (5 bases each). From germline, CDR1 is ENHRY and CDR2 SYGVKD. With 5 bases removed from V and 1 base from J, the gap between germline ends came to 23 bases. The CDR3 is 18 amino acids. This CDR3 reads CAISRSTRDDRGQETQYF. The CDR3 bases are TGTGCCATCAGTCGATCGACACGGGACGATAGGGGCCAAGAGACCCAGTACTTC.

This clonotype was observed a few times. The rearrangement uses TRBV20-1 and TRBJ1-5, with D uncertain. Deletions cut 1 base from V and 0 bases from J, with 13 bases between. This CDR3 comprises 16 residues. Germline V CDR1 and CDR2: DFQATT, SNEGSKA (reference sequence). Written as DNA, the CDR3 is TGCAGTGCTAGAGTGTCCAATACATATAGCAATCAGCCCCAGCATTTT. Translation: CSARVSNTYSNQPQHF.

J is TRBJ2-3 and V is TRBV25-1, with D possibly matching TRBD1 (6 bases). V was shortened by 1 base and J by 4 bases, with 9 bases between the two germline ends. The CDR3 sequence is 14 residues long. Germline-derived CDR1 and CDR2 are MGHDK and SYGVNS. The CDR3 sequence is CASSEWAGADTQYF. CDR3 DNA sequence: TGTGCCAGCAGTGAATGGGCAGGGGCAGATACGCAGTATTTT.

The chain recombines TRBV9 with TRBJ2-1; D unresolved. Trimming shortened V by 4 bases and J by 10 bases, and 15 bases separated the two germline ends. CDR1 is SGDLS, CDR2 YYNGEE, per germline. The CDR3 is 13 residues long. The CDR3 here is CASSLGQPGEQFF. The DNA for the CDR3 is TGTGCCAGCAGCTTGGGTCAACCCGGAGAGCAGTTCTTC. Variable domain in full (rest from reference TRBV9 and TRBJ2-1): DSGVTQTPKHLITATGQRVTLRCSPRSGDLSVYWYQQSLDQGLQFLIQYYNGEERAKGNILERFSAQQFPDLHSELNLSSLELGDSALYFCASSLGQPGEQFFGPGTRLTVL.

This chain links TRBV20-1 with TRBJ2-3, with D unresolved. In germline, CDR1 is DFQATT, CDR2 SNEGSKA (reference sequence). V lost 3 bases to trimming and J lost 5 bases, with 15 bases between them. The CDR3 runs to 14 residues. CDR3 bases: TGCAGTGCTAGGAAACCCGCACGGCGAGATACGCAGTATTTT. Its protein is CSARKPARRDTQYF.

The chain uses TRBV9 and TRBJ1-1, with 7 bases lining up with TRBD1. The germline V gene encodes CDR1 SGDLS and CDR2 YYNGEE. CDR3 size: 14 residues. Unmatched junction bases numbered 7, after V lost 3 bases and J lost 5 bases. The CDR3 nucleotides read TGTGCCAGCAGCGCCACAGGGGAATGGACTGAAGCTTTCTTT. Its translation: CASSATGEWTEAFF.

The chain couples TRBV24-1 to TRBJ2-5, with D tentatively TRBD2 (7 bases). Trimming removed 0 bases at V and 11 bases at J, with 21 bases between. The CDR3 covers 16 residues. Germline V gives CDR1 KGHDR, CDR2 SFDVKD. The CDR3 DNA is TGTGCCACCAGTGATTTGTGGGGGGGCGGTCGCAATGAGCAGTACTTC. Amino acids: CATSDLWGGGRNEQYF.

The chain combines TRBV3-1 with TRBJ2-7, with D tentatively TRBD2 (6 bases). The better agreement between TRBJ2-5 and the DNA end casts doubt on the J call. CDR1 and CDR2 from the germline V gene are LGHDT and YNNKEL (reference sequence). The CDR3 covers 15 residues. The CDR3: CASSQSGRLGRTQYF. The CDR3, as DNA: TGTGCCAGCAGCCAATCAGGGAGGTTAGGACGGACCCAGTACTTC.

The chain couples TRBV24-1 to TRBJ2-1; 11 positions agree with TRBD1. Per the germline V gene, CDR1 is KGHDR and CDR2 is SFDVKD. Losses at the gene ends were 0 bases for V and 8 bases for J; bases not matched to a gene: 20. This CDR3 is built from 21 residues. The CDR3 nucleotides read TGTGCCACCAGTGATTTGCCAAACCGGGACAGGGGGTCCCCTTACCGCCATGAGCAGTTCTTC. It is translated as CATSDLPNRDRGSPYRHEQFF.

The CDR3 spells CSARGRRSPPETQYF. The CDR3 nucleotides are TGCAGTGCTAGAGGGCGCAGGTCACCACCGGAAACCCAGTACTTC. The gene calls are TRBV20-1 and TRBJ2-7; the D is unclear. The CDR3 length is 15 residues. The V gene's germline CDR1 is DFQATT and CDR2 SNEGSKA (reference sequence). Trimming shortened V by 1 base and J by 10 bases, and 23 bases separated the two germline ends.

This clonotype has a handful of counts. The chain carries TRBV20-1 and TRBJ2-4; TRBD1 aligns across 7 bases. The CDR3 runs 11 residues. Germline assignment: CDR1 DFQATT and CDR2 SNEGSKA (reference sequence). With V trimmed by 6 bases and J by 6 bases, 2 bases remained unmatched. In DNA form, the CDR3 reads TGCAGTGCCCGACAGGGAAACATTCAGTACTTC. Translating it yields CSARQGNIQYF.

The chain is built from TRBV10-3 and TRBJ1-1, with 12 positions matching TRBD1. After removal of 6 bases from V and 6 bases from J, the junction contained 11 bases not matched to a gene. The CDR3 extends over 16 amino acids. CDR1 and CDR2 (germline): ENHRY, SYGVKD. The CDR3 DNA follows: TGTGCCATCAGGGACCGGGACAGGGGGCTAGAGTCTGAAGCTTTCTTT. It is translated as CAIRDRDRGLESEAFF.

The rearrangement uses TRBV7-9 and TRBJ2-7, with D tentatively TRBD1 or TRBD2 (6 bases each). This CDR3 has 13 amino acids. Per the germline V gene, CDR1 is SEHNR and CDR2 is FQNEAQ (reference sequence). V was shortened by 8 bases and J by 6 bases, with 17 bases between the two germline ends. CDR3 DNA sequence: TGTGCCAGCCTCGACTCCGGAGGGGGCGAGCAGTACTTC. The encoded protein is CASLDSGGGEQYF.

The rearrangement joins TRBV5-1 to TRBJ2-7, with 12 bases identical to TRBD1. The CDR3 runs 16 residues. J was trimmed by 7 bases and V by 9 bases; bases with no gene match: 17. Per the germline V gene, CDR1 is SGHRS and CDR2 is YFSETQ. The CDR3 region is CATSKWTGTGGNEQYF. CDR3 sequence (DNA): TGCGCCACTTCGAAATGGACCGGGACAGGGGGCAATGAGCAGTACTTC.

The chain links TRBV19 to TRBJ2-3; D might be TRBD2 (7 bases). CDR3 length equals 17 residues. Germline loops: CDR1 LNHDA, CDR2 SQIVND (reference sequence). The V and J ends lost 7 bases and 4 bases respectively, with 24 bases between them. Written as DNA, the CDR3 is TGTGCCAGTAAGGCTTATGGGGGGGCTCGACTGGCAGATACGCAGTATTTT. Translation gives CASKAYGGARLADTQYF.

The chain joins TRBV12-3 or TRBV12-4 to TRBJ2-5, with 7 bases lining up with TRBD1. The J segment lost 5 bases and the V segment lost 3 bases, leaving 15 bases of the junction unmatched. There are 17 residues in the CDR3. The CDR3 DNA reads TGTGCCAGCAGTTTTAAGATGGACAGGATATCGGGCGAGACCCAGTACTTC. It translates to CASSFKMDRISGETQYF.

Only a few counts were recorded for this clonotype. The chain links TRBV7-9 to TRBJ2-1; possible D gene TRBD2, 6 bases. Germline V gives CDR1 SEHNR, CDR2 FQNEAQ (reference sequence). This CDR3 is 17 amino acids long. The V and J ends lost 2 bases and 0 bases respectively, with 14 bases between them. CDR3 nucleotides: TGTGCCAGCAGCTTATACGCCGCGGGGTACTCCTACAATGAGCAGTTCTTC. Amino acids: CASSLYAAGYSYNEQFF.

This chain joins TRBV28 and TRBJ1-4, with no clear D. The CDR3 has 13 residues. Trimming pared 6 bases from V and 5 bases from J, leaving 10 bases between. CDR1 is MDHEN and CDR2 is SYDVKM in the germline V gene. CDR3 coding DNA: TGTGCCAGCAGATCCCGATGGAATGAAAAACTGTTTTTT. This sequence encodes CASRSRWNEKLFF.

The chain employs TRBV11-2 and TRBJ1-2, with D possibly matching TRBD1 (5 bases). The ends were cut back, 4 bases at V and 1 base at J, with 19 bases in the middle. This CDR3 is built from 17 residues. From germline, CDR1 is SGHAT and CDR2 FQNNGV. As DNA, the CDR3 is TGTGCCAGCAGCTCCCTTAGGGGCTCGGGTTATAACTATGGCTACACCTTC. Amino acids: CASSSLRGSGYNYGYTF.

V and J are TRBV20-1 and TRBJ2-2; TRBD2 matches 11 bases. V trimming: 3 bases; J trimming: 0 bases; junction bases outside the gene matches: 3. This CDR3 comprises 16 residues. Germline CDR1 and CDR2: DFQATT and SNEGSKA (reference sequence). Written as DNA, the CDR3 is TGCAGTGCTAGGACTAGCGGGGCTTCGAACACCGGGGAGCTGTTTTTT. This codes for CSARTSGASNTGELFF.